These 21 T cell receptor beta chains were sequenced from one sample in a study of blood T cell repertoires in COVID-19. Generated by immunoSEQ multiplex PCR, the TCRdb table keeps only in-frame clones and is missing some. The table has roughly 250,000 clones, about 80% seen once; the top ten hold 1.5% to 2%. The sample was peripheral blood. These receptors were collected from a woman older than 75 with acute or convalescent COVID-19.

The chain recombines TRBV28 with TRBJ1-1; D is unclear. This CDR3 spans 13 amino acids. V was clipped by 8 bases and J by 2 bases, with 12 bases between them. The germline V gene has CDR1 MDHEN and CDR2 SYDVKM. The CDR3 nucleotides are TGTGCCAGCCCAGGTCCATCTAACACTGAAGCTTTCTTT. Translated, it gives CASPGPSNTEAFF.

This sequence joins TRBV5-1 and TRBJ1-5; 8 bases match TRBD1. Germline loops: CDR1 SGHRS, CDR2 YFSETQ. Trimming took 0 bases from V and 8 from J; bases not matched to a gene: 4. The CDR3 runs 14 residues. CDR3 nucleotide sequence: TGCGCCAGCAGCTTGGGGGCAGGGGGCGAGCCCCAGCATTTT. Amino acid sequence: CASSLGAGGEPQHF.

This rearrangement joins TRBV3-1 (or the pseudogene TRBV3-2) to TRBJ2-5, with 7 bases matching TRBD1. Germline V gene sequence: CDR1 LGHDT, CDR2 YNNKEL (reference sequence). This CDR3 contains 14 residues. J was trimmed by 3 bases and V by 3 bases; bases with no gene match: 4. In nucleotides, the CDR3 is TGTGCCAGCAGCCACGGGACAGATAAAGAGACCCAGTACTTC. It is translated as CASSHGTDKETQYF.

V is TRBV18 and J is TRBJ1-2; tentative D call: TRBD1 (5 bases). The V end was cut by 1 base, the J end by 4 bases, with 22 bases between. There are 18 residues in the CDR3. Germline V gives CDR1 KGHSH, CDR2 LQKENI. The CDR3 is CASSPLVPRQPTSYGYTF. In nucleotides, the CDR3 is TGTGCCAGCTCACCACTCGTCCCCAGACAGCCCACCTCCTATGGCTACACCTTC.

For the CDR3, the DNA is TGCGCCAGCAGCCAGGACGACAGGCCAGCCTACGAGCAGTACTTC. It specifies CASSQDDRPAYEQYF. This chain joins TRBV4-1 and TRBJ2-7; weak D call: TRBD1 (6 bases). This CDR3 region has 15 residues. Germline lookup yields CDR1 MGHRA and CDR2 YSYEKL. The germline V and J ends were trimmed by 3 bases and 2 bases, with 14 bases remaining between them.

The genes are TRBV4-1 and TRBJ1-3; tentatively, D is TRBD1 (6 bases). Germline CDR1 reads MGHRA; CDR2 reads YSYEKL. The CDR3 consists of 20 residues. V was cut by 6 bases and J by 0 bases, with 27 bases left in between. DNA of the CDR3: TGCGCCAGCAGTCCTTACATCTCGGGGTCGGGAGGGGGCTCTGGAAACACCATATATTTT. This gives the protein CASSPYISGSGGGSGNTIYF.

The chain links TRBV4-3 to TRBJ1-4; D gene ambiguous. Germline CDR1 LGHNA, CDR2 YSLEER. The CDR3 runs to 15 residues. Trimming took 1 base from V and 8 from J, leaving 14 bases between them. The DNA for the CDR3 is TGCGCCAGCAGCCAAGTTACAGCCAGTGGCGAAAAACTGTTTTTT. It specifies CASSQVTASGEKLFF.

This rearrangement joins TRBV4-1 to TRBJ1-5; TRBD1 matches 10 bases. The ends lost 6 bases at V and 5 bases at J; junction bases unmatched: 4. Germline V gene sequence: CDR1 MGHRA, CDR2 YSYEKL. The CDR3 extends over 14 amino acids. The CDR3 region has the DNA TGCGCCAGCAGTAATGACAGGGGGCATCAGCCCCAGCATTTT. Its translation is CASSNDRGHQPQHF.

The chain recombines TRBV2 with TRBJ2-7; 8 bases fit TRBD1. The CDR3 is made up of 13 amino acids. With V trimmed by 6 bases and J by 6 bases, 7 bases remained unmatched. Germline V gene sequence: CDR1 SNHLY, CDR2 FYNNEI. The CDR3: CASSEDRVGEQYF. CDR3 in DNA: TGTGCCAGCAGCGAGGACAGGGTTGGCGAGCAGTACTTC.

This chain links TRBV6-5 with TRBJ1-4; D uncertain. The CDR3 loop spans 12 amino acids. CDR1 is MNHEY and CDR2 is SVGAGI in the germline V gene. The germline V and J ends were trimmed by 8 bases and 5 bases, with 9 bases remaining between them. CDR3 in DNA: TGTGCCAGCGGCGGTCTCAATGAAAAACTGTTTTTT. It is translated as CASGGLNEKLFF.

CDR3 in DNA: TGTGCCAGCTCACCGCAGACGGGACACTTCTACAATGAGCAGTTCTTC. Residues: CASSPQTGHFYNEQFF. The chain recombines TRBV18 with TRBJ2-1, with D maybe TRBD1 (6 bases). CDR1 KGHSH and CDR2 LQKENI come from the germline V gene. The CDR3 covers 16 residues. Between the trimmed V and J ends, which lost 3 bases and 3 bases, there was a span of 15 bases. The entire variable domain, with the rest obtained from reference TRBV18 and TRBJ2-1, is as follows: NAGVMQNPRHLVRRRGQEARLRCSPMKGHSHVYWYRQLPEEGLKFMVYLQKENIIDESGMPKERFSAEFPKEGPSILRIQQVVRGDSAAYFCASSPQTGHFYNEQFFGPGTRLTVL.

V usage is TRBV6-2 or TRBV6-3 and J usage is TRBJ2-5, with D maybe TRBD1 (5 bases). The length of the CDR3 is 15 residues. The ends were cut back, 0 bases at V and 4 bases at J, with 12 bases in the middle. Germline lookup yields CDR1 MNHEY and CDR2 SVGEGT. Here the CDR3 DNA reads TGTGCCAGCAGTTACTCCGGCAGGGCAGGAGAGACCCAGTACTTC. The encoded protein is CASSYSGRAGETQYF.

This chain connects TRBV14 to TRBJ2-1; 12 positions agree with TRBD2. There are 16 residues in the CDR3. Looked up from germline, CDR1 is SGHDN and CDR2 is FVKESK. The V gene end was trimmed by 4 bases and the J gene end by 2 bases; junction bases not matched to a gene: 3. The CDR3 nucleotides are TGTGCCAGCAGCCCACTAGCGGGGGGAACCTACAATGAGCAGTTCTTC. Translation gives CASSPLAGGTYNEQFF.

The J gene is TRBJ2-1, the V gene TRBV2; 9 bases align to TRBD1. This CDR3 has 15 residues. Germline V CDR1 and CDR2: SNHLY, FYNNEI. V trimming: 5 bases; J trimming: 2 bases; junction bases outside the gene matches: 4. CDR3 loop: CASSPTGGAYNEQFF. CDR3 sequence (DNA): TGTGCCAGCAGTCCGACAGGGGGGGCCTACAATGAGCAGTTCTTC.

J is TRBJ1-1 and V is TRBV18; TRBD1 matches 7 bases. CDR1 is KGHSH, CDR2 LQKENI, per germline. Trimming took 4 bases from V and 3 from J; bases not matched to a gene: 2. This CDR3 spans 13 amino acids. The CDR3 reads CASSQGADTEAFF. CDR3 DNA: TGTGCCAGCTCACAGGGGGCAGACACTGAAGCTTTCTTT. Drawing the rest from reference TRBV18 and TRBJ1-1, the complete variable domain is NAGVMQNPRHLVRRRGQEARLRCSPMKGHSHVYWYRQLPEEGLKFMVYLQKENIIDESGMPKERFSAEFPKEGPSILRIQQVVRGDSAAYFCASSQGADTEAFFGQGTRLTVV.

This clone came up a few times. The V call is TRBV5-4, the J call TRBJ1-2, with 7 bases aligning to TRBD1. Per the germline V gene, CDR1 is SGHNT and CDR2 is YYREEE (reference sequence). The CDR3 is 13 residues long. V was pared by 4 bases and J by 5 bases, with 5 bases of the junction left unmatched. The CDR3 sequence: CASSPTGNYGYTF. The DNA of the CDR3 is TGTGCCAGCAGCCCGACAGGGAATTATGGCTACACCTTC.

V and J are TRBV5-1 and TRBJ2-7; TRBD2 matches at 13 bases. The germline CDR1 and CDR2 sequences are SGHRS and YFSETQ. The CDR3 loop spans 17 amino acids. The V gene end was trimmed by 0 bases and the J gene end by 7 bases; junction bases not matched to a gene: 10. The CDR3 region is CASSLELAGGPLSEQYF. The CDR3 nucleotides are TGCGCCAGCAGCTTGGAACTAGCGGGAGGGCCTCTTTCAGAGCAGTACTTC.

This clone was counted only a few times. The gene calls are TRBV7-8 and TRBJ1-5; the match to TRBD1 covers 10 bases. The germline gives CDR1 SGHVS, CDR2 FQNEAQ. The CDR3 consists of 16 residues. The J segment lost 6 bases and the V segment lost 1 base, leaving 6 bases of the junction unmatched. CDR3 nucleotide sequence: TGTGCCAGCAGCTTAGGGACAGGGGGTCGGGTTCAGCCCCAGCATTTT. This gives the protein CASSLGTGGRVQPQHF.

The chain couples TRBV20-1 to TRBJ2-3; unclear D gene. Trimming cost V 3 bases and J 5 bases, with 9 bases left between them. The CDR3 sequence is 12 residues long. Germline loops: CDR1 DFQATT, CDR2 SNEGSKA (reference sequence). The CDR3 loop reads CSASRSVDTQYF. The CDR3, as DNA: TGCAGTGCTAGTAGGAGTGTAGATACGCAGTATTTT.

This chain joins TRBV5-1 and TRBJ1-6; TRBD1 matches 12 bases. After removal of 0 bases from V and 10 bases from J, the junction contained 5 bases not matched to a gene. Per germline, CDR1 SGHRS and CDR2 YFSETQ. This CDR3 has 16 residues. The CDR3 DNA reads as TGCGCCAGCAGCTTGGGGTGGGACAGGGGGCGATCACCCCTCCACTTT. Protein product: CASSLGWDRGRSPLHF. The complete variable domain, with remaining parts taken from reference TRBV5-1 and TRBJ1-6, reads KAGVTQTPRYLIKTRGQQVTLSCSPISGHRSVSWYQQTPGQGLQFLFEYFSETQRNKGNFPGRFSGRQFSNSRSEMNVSTLELGDSALYLCASSLGWDRGRSPLHFGNGTRLTVT.

This chain uses TRBV7-2 with TRBJ2-5; TRBD1 matches at 7 bases. Germline V lookup: CDR1 SGHTA, CDR2 FQGNSA. Losses at the gene ends were 4 bases for V and 14 bases for J; bases not matched to a gene: 7. The CDR3 spans 11 residues. DNA for the CDR3: TGTGCCAGCAGCTCGGGACAGACGGAATACTTC. Translation: CASSSGQTEYF.